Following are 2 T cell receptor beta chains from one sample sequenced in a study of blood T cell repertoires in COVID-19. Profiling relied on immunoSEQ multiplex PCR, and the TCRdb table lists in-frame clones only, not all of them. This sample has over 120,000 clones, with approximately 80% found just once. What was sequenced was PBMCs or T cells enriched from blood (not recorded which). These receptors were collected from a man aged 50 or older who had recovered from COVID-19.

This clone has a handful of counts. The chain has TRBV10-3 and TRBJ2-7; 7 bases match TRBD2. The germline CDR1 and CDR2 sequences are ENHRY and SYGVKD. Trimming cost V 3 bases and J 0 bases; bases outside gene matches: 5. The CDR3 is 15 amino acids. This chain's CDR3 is CAISEPSGSSYEQYF. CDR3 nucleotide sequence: TGTGCCATCAGTGAACCTAGCGGTTCCTCCTACGAGCAGTACTTC.

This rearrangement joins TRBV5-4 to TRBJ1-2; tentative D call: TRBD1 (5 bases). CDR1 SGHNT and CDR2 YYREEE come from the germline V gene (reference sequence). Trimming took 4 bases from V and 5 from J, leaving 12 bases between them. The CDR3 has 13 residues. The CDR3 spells CASSPRGSYGYTF. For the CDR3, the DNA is TGTGCCAGCAGCCCTAGGGGCAGTTATGGCTACACCTTC.